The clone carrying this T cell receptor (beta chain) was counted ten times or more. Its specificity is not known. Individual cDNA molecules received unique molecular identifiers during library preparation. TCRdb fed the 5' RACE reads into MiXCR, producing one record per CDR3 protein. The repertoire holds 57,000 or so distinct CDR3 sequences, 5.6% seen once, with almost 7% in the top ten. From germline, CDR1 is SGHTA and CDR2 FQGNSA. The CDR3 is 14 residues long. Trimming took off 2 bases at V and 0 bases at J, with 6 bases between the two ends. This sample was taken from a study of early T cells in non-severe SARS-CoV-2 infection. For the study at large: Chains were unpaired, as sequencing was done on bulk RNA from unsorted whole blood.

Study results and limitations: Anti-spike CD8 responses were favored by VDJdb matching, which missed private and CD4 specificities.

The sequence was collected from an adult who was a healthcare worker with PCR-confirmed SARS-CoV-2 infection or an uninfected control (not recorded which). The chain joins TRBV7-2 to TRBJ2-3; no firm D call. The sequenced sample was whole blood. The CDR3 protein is CASSLSRSTDTQYF. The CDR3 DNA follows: TGTGCCAGCAGCTTATCTAGGAGCACAGATACGCAGTATTTT.